Listed below are T cell receptor beta chains from one sample, sequenced in a study of blood T cell repertoires in COVID-19. Sequenced by immunoSEQ multiplex PCR; TCRdb stores in-frame clones only, minus some. The sample has roughly 100,000 clones; approximately 83% are singletons. Sequenced material: peripheral blood. The receptor source for this set is a man aged 45-65 years with acute or convalescent COVID-19. CDR3s include the opening cysteine and the closing phenylalanine or tryptophan. A D gene is named only where the DNA matches it firmly. Expanded clones get a size class; other rows say once, few or many, or leave the size out.

D: TRBD1
V: TRBV27
size: once
J: TRBJ2-3
length: 19
DNA: TGTGCCAGCCATTTTTATCCGGACAGGACCCCTACCTCCACAGATACGCAGTATTTT
CDR3: CASHFYPDRTPTSTDTQYF

D: NA
V: TRBV10-1
size: NA
J: TRBJ1-3
length: 19
DNA: TGCGCCAGCAGTGAGTCCCCGCACGGACTTATCCGCTCTGGAAACACCATATATTTT
CDR3: CASSESPHGLIRSGNTIYF

D: TRBD1
V: TRBV4-1
size: NA
J: TRBJ1-1
length: 16
DNA: TGCGCCAGCAGCCCCCGACAGGGGCGGGAGAACACTGAAGCTTTCTTT
CDR3: CASSPRQGRENTEAFF

D: NA
V: TRBV2
size: NA
J: TRBJ1-5
length: 13
DNA: TGTGCCAGCAGTGCTCGGGTCAATCAGCCCCAGCATTTT
CDR3: CASSARVNQPQHF

D: NA
V: TRBV12-3/TRBV12-4
size: NA
J: TRBJ1-1
length: 13
DNA: TGTGCCAGCAGTTACGCAGAGAACACTGAAGCTTTCTTT
CDR3: CASSYAENTEAFF

D: TRBD1
V: TRBV24-1
size: once
J: TRBJ1-2
length: 13
DNA: TGTGCCACCAGTGATGGGACAGGGAGGGGCTACACCTTC
CDR3: CATSDGTGRGYTF

D: TRBD1
V: TRBV7-9
size: few
J: TRBJ2-7
length: 15
DNA: TGTGCCAGCAGCTTACCCGGACAGGGGGCAGGAGAGCAGTACTTC
CDR3: CASSLPGQGAGEQYF

D: TRBD2
V: TRBV7-9
size: NA
J: TRBJ2-3
length: 16
DNA: TGTGCCAGCAGCTCCGTGGCTAGCGGGGCCCCAGATACGCAGTATTTT
CDR3: CASSSVASGAPDTQYF

D: TRBD1
V: TRBV12-5
size: NA
J: TRBJ2-7
length: 16
DNA: TGTGCTAGTGGTCCCCTAGGTTGGGACAGGACCTACGAGCAGTACTTC
CDR3: CASGPLGWDRTYEQYF

D: NA
V: TRBV15
size: NA
J: TRBJ1-5
length: 14
DNA: TGTGCCACAAGGCCCTCAGGGGATGCTCAGCCCCAGCATTTT
CDR3: CATRPSGDAQPQHF